This T cell receptor beta chain comes out of a study of cytomegalovirus exposure and HLA in healthy donors. A word on this clone: Its antigen is undetermined.

Regarding the study as a whole: According to an earlier analysis, most TCR beta V segments yielded productive rearrangements about 87% or about 30% of the time.

Vbeta (60) and Jbeta (13) primers were used in the PCR. The assay was immunoSEQ multiplex PCR, and TCRdb's table has in-frame clones only and misses some. The data contain some 120,000 clones, over 60% of them singletons. The specimen sequenced was PBMCs. This TCR was sampled from a human donor in good health.

Written as DNA, the CDR3 is TGTGCCAGTAGTCCGCCGGGGAGGGCCCATGGCTACACCTTC. Its protein product is CASSPPGRAHGYTF. This chain joins TRBV19 and TRBJ1-2, with D hard to call. The ends were cut back, 5 bases at V and 6 bases at J, with 16 bases in the middle. The CDR3 extends over 14 amino acids. CDR1 LNHDA and CDR2 SQIVND come from the germline V gene (reference sequence).